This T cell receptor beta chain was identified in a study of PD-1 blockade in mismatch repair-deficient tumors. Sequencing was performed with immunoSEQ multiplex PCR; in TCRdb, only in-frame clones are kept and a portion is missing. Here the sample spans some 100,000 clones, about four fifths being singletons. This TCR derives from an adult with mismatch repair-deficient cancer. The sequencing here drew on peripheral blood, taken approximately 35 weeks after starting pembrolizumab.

CDR3 bases: TGTGCCAGCAGCCCGGGGGCGGGTTACGAGCAGTACTTC. It yields the protein CASSPGAGYEQYF. The rearrangement joins TRBV7-3 to TRBJ2-7, with D perhaps matching TRBD1 or TRBD2 (6 bases each). V was pared by 5 bases and J by 4 bases, with 12 bases between. In germline, CDR1 is SGHTA, CDR2 FQGTGA. CDR3 size: 13 residues.